The TCR beta chain under discussion was sequenced for a study of cytomegalovirus exposure and HLA in healthy donors. Points on this clone: Its cognate antigen is unknown.

The study's findings and limits: In a later analysis, DRB1 alleles had the most associated TCRs; HLA-C alleles the fewest. Most TCR sequences showed up rarely, but some public TCRs showed up in many donors. The listing of about 150 TCR beta chains classed them as cytomegalovirus-associated.

Germline CDR1 reads MNHNS; CDR2 reads SASEGT. Trimming took 4 bases from V and 5 from J; bases not matched to a gene: 10. The CDR3 consists of 16 residues. PCR employed 60 Vbeta and 13 Jbeta primers. Clones were sequenced by immunoSEQ multiplex PCR, and TCRdb holds only the in-frame ones, with some missing. The sample lists around 130,000 clones, around 77% occurring once. The chain links TRBV6-1 to TRBJ2-2, with 7 bases fitting TRBD2. The sequence was collected from a woman in her sixties in good health and CMV-seronegative. Sequenced: PBMCs. CDR3 in amino acids: CASSAPGKGGTGELFF. The CDR3 coding sequence is TGTGCCAGCAGTGCCCCGGGGAAGGGAGGGACCGGGGAGCTGTTTTTT.